This TCR beta chain was documented in a study of blood T cell repertoires in COVID-19. The wider study: COVID-19 samples, acute and convalescent, were from the United States, Italy and Spain.

Methods used by the authors: Amplifying reference gene primers gave estimates of nucleated cell counts. Libraries were prepared by immunoSEQ multiplex PCR; TCRdb keeps only in-frame clonotypes and omits some of them. V and J calls and clone size are copied from that table; D and trimming were computed from the DNA. Of about 140,000 clones in the sample, about 86% were seen once. The CDR3 is 12 amino acids. With 0 bases removed from V and 10 bases from J, the gap between germline ends came to 12 bases. Per the germline V gene, CDR1 is GTSNPN and CDR2 is SVGIG (reference sequence). Specimen: peripheral blood. This clonotype was sampled from a woman aged 55-75 years with acute or convalescent COVID-19. The chain employs TRBV30 and TRBJ1-2; D is unresolved. The CDR3 protein is CAWSVSETFYTF. The CDR3 DNA reads TGTGCCTGGAGTGTTTCTGAGACTTTCTACACCTTC.